Presented here are 20 T cell receptor beta chains from one specimen sequenced in a study of T-cell reconstitution after alpha-beta-depleted transplantation in children. Unique molecular identifiers were used in preparing the TCRbeta library. One entry per CDR3 protein results from TCRdb running MiXCR on the PCR reads. The data contain around 800,000 distinct CDR3 sequences, 15% to 20% of them singletons. Source: PBMCs, mostly from graft donor cells, taken 360 days after TCRalphabeta/CD19-depleted stem cell transplant. These receptors all stem from a male patient aged 10 to 17 who had a stem cell transplant for acute lymphoblastic leukemia, so the T cells may come from the graft donor.

The rearrangement uses TRBV18 and TRBJ2-7; TRBD1 might be the D (5 bases). CDR1 is KGHSH and CDR2 is LQKENI in the germline V gene. V gave up 0 bases and J gave up 2 bases, with 11 bases separating them. The CDR3 sequence is 15 residues long. The CDR3, as DNA: TGTGCCAGCTCACCACCGGGCAGGGCTACCTACGAGCAGTACTTC. Translation gives CASSPPGRATYEQYF.

Only a few counts were recorded for this clonotype. The J gene is TRBJ2-1, the V gene TRBV7-7; D gene uncertain. The CDR3 extends over 13 amino acids. V was cut by 0 bases and J by 10 bases, with 10 bases left in between. Germline CDR1 SSHAT, CDR2 FNYEAQ (reference sequence). In DNA, the CDR3 is TGTGCCAGCAGCTTAGCCCATCCCAAGGAGCAGTTCTTC. Translation gives CASSLAHPKEQFF.

In this sample, this clonotype turned up a few times. The rearrangement uses TRBV10-3 and TRBJ2-3; 10 bases map to TRBD1. The CDR3 is 13 amino acids. Germline V gives CDR1 ENHRY, CDR2 SYGVKD. V was clipped by 10 bases and J by 3 bases; unmatched bases: 4. CDR3 residues: CATAGQGTDTQYF. The CDR3 DNA sequence: TGTGCCACGGCGGGACAGGGGACAGATACGCAGTATTTT.

In DNA, the CDR3 is TGTGCCAGCAGCAAGGGGACTAGCGGGAGGTTGAATGAGCAGTTCTTC. Its protein product is CASSKGTSGRLNEQFF. The chain has TRBV7-9 and TRBJ2-1; 15 nucleotides agree with TRBD2. The CDR3 runs 16 residues. The V gene's germline CDR1 is SEHNR and CDR2 FQNEAQ (reference sequence). Losses at the gene ends were 5 bases for V and 7 bases for J; bases not matched to a gene: 6.

This clonotype has just a few counts. The chain recombines TRBV7-9 with TRBJ1-4; D may be TRBD1 (5 bases). The germline CDR1 and CDR2 sequences are SEHNR and FQNEAQ (reference sequence). V lost 5 bases and J lost 5, with 21 bases in between. This CDR3 is 17 amino acids long. The CDR3 region has the DNA TGTGCCAGCAGCCGCGGAAAGGGACCAGCTAAGAATGAAAAACTGTTTTTT. Translated, it gives CASSRGKGPAKNEKLFF.

This clonotype was observed a handful of times. The V gene is TRBV5-1, the J gene TRBJ2-7; tentative D call: TRBD2 (6 bases). The germline gives CDR1 SGHRS, CDR2 YFSETQ. Trimming stripped 1 base from V and 1 base from J, with 12 bases between. CDR3 length: 15 residues. CDR3 in DNA: TGCGCCAGCAGCTTGACGCTAGCGCCATCCTACGAGCAGTACTTC. Its protein product is CASSLTLAPSYEQYF. The full variable domain, its missing parts supplied by reference TRBV5-1 and TRBJ2-7, is KAGVTQTPRYLIKTRGQQVTLSCSPISGHRSVSWYQQTPGQGLQFLFEYFSETQRNKGNFPGRFSGRQFSNSRSEMNVSTLELGDSALYLCASSLTLAPSYEQYFGPGTRLTVT.

This clonotype appeared a few times. This chain joins TRBV29-1 and TRBJ1-2; TRBD1 matches 8 bases. J gave up 6 bases and V 4 bases, and 4 bases lay outside the gene matches. Germline CDR1 SQVTM, CDR2 ANQGSEA. This CDR3 region has 12 residues. Here the CDR3 DNA reads TGCAGCGTTGGCCAGGGGGCTCATGGCTACACCTTC. Its protein is CSVGQGAHGYTF.

The J gene is TRBJ1-6, the V gene TRBV24-1; no firm D call. The CDR3 loop spans 15 amino acids. CDR1 and CDR2 from the germline V gene are KGHDR and SFDVKD. V lost 2 bases to trimming and J lost 7 bases, with 11 bases between them. The CDR3 protein is CATSDSTGVNSPLHF. CDR3 DNA: TGTGCCACCAGTGATTCGACCGGGGTAAATTCACCCCTCCACTTT.

This clonotype was seen ten or more times. V gene TRBV7-8 combines with J gene TRBJ2-1; D is unresolved. Per germline, CDR1 SGHVS and CDR2 FQNEAQ. There are 14 residues in the CDR3. V was clipped by 1 base and J by 6 bases, with 10 bases between them. This CDR3 is CASSLEAFINEQFF. CDR3 sequence (DNA): TGTGCCAGCAGCTTAGAAGCCTTCATCAATGAGCAGTTCTTC.

The rearrangement joins TRBV27 to TRBJ2-7; D assignment may be TRBD1 or TRBD2 (5 bases each). Germline loops: CDR1 MNHEY, CDR2 SMNVEV (reference sequence). Trimming stripped 8 bases from V and 0 bases from J, with 11 bases between. CDR3 length: 13 residues. DNA of the CDR3: TGTGCCAGCCGGGACGGTTTCTCCTACGAGCAGTACTTC. Translated, it gives CASRDGFSYEQYF.

This clonotype has just a few counts. This chain links TRBV19 with TRBJ1-5, with D perhaps TRBD1 (5 bases). This CDR3 is built from 14 residues. V was shortened by 7 bases and J by 10 bases, with 20 bases between the two germline ends. The germline gives CDR1 LNHDA, CDR2 SQIVND (reference sequence). The CDR3 loop is CASTFGTSAGPQHF. The CDR3 nucleotides are TGTGCCAGTACATTCGGGACCTCCGCAGGCCCCCAGCATTTT.

This clonotype was recorded a few times. This chain joins TRBV9 and TRBJ1-2; the match to TRBD1 covers 12 bases. Looked up from germline, CDR1 is SGDLS and CDR2 is YYNGEE. The CDR3 has 17 amino acids. V gave up 5 bases and J gave up 4 bases; unmatched junction bases: 12. CDR3 nucleotides: TGTGCCAGCAGTCCCCTCCGGGACAGGGGGCGCATCTATGGCTACACCTTC. Translated, it gives CASSPLRDRGRIYGYTF.

This clonotype appeared many times. The rearrangement joins TRBV5-1 to TRBJ1-5, with D perhaps matching TRBD1 (5 bases). V lost 0 bases, J lost 5 bases, and 6 bases lay in between. The CDR3 is 13 residues long. Germline CDR1 and CDR2: SGHRS and YFSETQ. CDR3 bases: TGCGCCAGCAGCTTGGTAGGGGATCAGCCCCAGCATTTT. It codes for CASSLVGDQPQHF.

The chain recombines TRBV4-1 with TRBJ2-1, with D perhaps assigned TRBD1 or TRBD2 (6 bases each). This CDR3 spans 16 amino acids. In germline, CDR1 is MGHRA, CDR2 YSYEKL. The V end lost 3 bases, the J end lost 12 bases, and 24 bases lay between the germline ends. As DNA, the CDR3 is TGCGCCAGCAGCCACTACGGGGGCCGATCCCAATCTGGGCAGTTCTTC. Residues: CASSHYGGRSQSGQFF.

This clonotype was picked up a small number of times. This sequence joins TRBV11-2 and TRBJ2-6, with a possible D match to TRBD2 (7 bases). Per the germline V gene, CDR1 is SGHAT and CDR2 is FQNNGV. The CDR3 contains 16 residues. Trimming cost V 0 bases and J 4 bases, with 10 bases left between them. The CDR3 DNA sequence: TGTGCCAGCAGCTTAGAGCGGGGGCTCGGGGCCAACGTCCTGACTTTC. This sequence encodes CASSLERGLGANVLTF.

The chain is built from TRBV29-1 and TRBJ1-2; D perhaps matches TRBD1 (5 bases). V lost 1 base to trimming and J lost 4 bases, with 7 bases between them. The germline V gene encodes CDR1 SQVTM and CDR2 ANQGSEA. This CDR3 contains 12 residues. The CDR3 protein is CSVEGGGYGYTF. The CDR3 nucleotides are TGCAGCGTTGAAGGGGGGGGCTATGGCTACACCTTC.

A few counts support this clonotype. The chain employs TRBV4-1 and TRBJ2-7, with D maybe TRBD1 (6 bases). CDR3 length equals 16 residues. Germline V gene data show CDR1 as MGHRA and CDR2 as YSYEKL. V shed 0 bases and J shed 0 bases, with 12 bases lying between them. The CDR3 sequence: CASSQDRTASSYEQYF. CDR3 sequence (DNA): TGCGCCAGCAGCCAAGATCGGACAGCTTCCTCCTACGAGCAGTACTTC.

This clonotype was observed many times. The V gene is TRBV5-1, the J gene TRBJ2-3, with TRBD1 matching over 7 bases. The CDR3 is 15 residues long. The V gene's germline CDR1 is SGHRS and CDR2 YFSETQ. Trimming took 3 bases from V and 4 from J; bases not matched to a gene: 8. For the CDR3, the DNA is TGCGCCAGCAGCTATCGGGACAGACAACCAGATACGCAGTATTTT. Protein product: CASSYRDRQPDTQYF.

In its sample, this clonotype was seen a few times. V is TRBV12-5 and J is TRBJ2-7, with 7 nucleotides matching TRBD2. Germline values: CDR1 LGHNT, CDR2 FRNRAP. This CDR3 is built from 15 residues. The J segment lost 4 bases and the V segment lost 4 bases, leaving 10 bases of the junction unmatched. In DNA form, the CDR3 reads TGTGCTAGTGGTTCGCCCAGCGGGAAGCAATACGAGCAGTACTTC. Translated: CASGSPSGKQYEQYF. The full variable domain, its missing parts supplied by reference TRBV12-5 and TRBJ2-7, is DARVTQTPRHKVTEMGQEVTMRCQPILGHNTVFWYRQTMMQGLELLAYFRNRAPLDDSGMPKDRFSAEMPDATLATLKIQPSEPRDSAVYFCASGSPSGKQYEQYFGPGTRLTVT.

The CDR3 bases are TGTGCCAGCAGTTATACAGGGGTCTATGACAATGAGCAGTTCTTC. It yields the protein CASSYTGVYDNEQFF. The V and J genes are TRBV3-1 and TRBJ2-1; TRBD1 matches at 7 bases. Germline values: CDR1 LGHDT, CDR2 YNNKEL (reference sequence). There are 15 residues in the CDR3. J gave up 5 bases and V 6 bases, and 10 bases lay outside the gene matches.